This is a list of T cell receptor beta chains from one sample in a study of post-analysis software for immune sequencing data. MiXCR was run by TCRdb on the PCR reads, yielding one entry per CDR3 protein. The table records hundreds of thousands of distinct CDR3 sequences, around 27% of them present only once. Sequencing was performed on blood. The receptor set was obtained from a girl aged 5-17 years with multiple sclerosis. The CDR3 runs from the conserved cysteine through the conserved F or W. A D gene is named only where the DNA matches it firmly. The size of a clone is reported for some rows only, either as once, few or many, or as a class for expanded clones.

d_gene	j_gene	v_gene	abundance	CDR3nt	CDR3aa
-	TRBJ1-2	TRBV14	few	TGTGCCAGCAGCCTACTCCGGGACATTGGCGGCTACACCTTC	CASSLLRDIGGYTF
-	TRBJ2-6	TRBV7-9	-	TGTGCCAGCAGCTTAAATAAAGCCCACGGGTCTGGGGCCAACGTCCTGACTTTC	CASSLNKAHGSGANVLTF
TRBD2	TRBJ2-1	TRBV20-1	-	TGCAGTGCTAGGGTATCTAGCGGCCCTAGAGAGCAGTTCTTC	CSARVSSGPREQFF
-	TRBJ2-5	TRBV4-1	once	TGCGCCAGCAGCCAAGACCCGGCGGTATACAATGAGCAGTACTTC	CASSQDPAVYNEQYF
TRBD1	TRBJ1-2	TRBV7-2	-	TGTGCCAGCAGTTTTTATCGAACAGGGGGCGACGGCTACACCTTC	CASSFYRTGGDGYTF
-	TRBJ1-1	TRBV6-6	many	TGTGCCAGCAGTCGCACTGAAGCTTTCTTT	CASSRTEAFF
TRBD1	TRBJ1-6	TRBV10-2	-	TGCGCCAGCAGTGATATCGTCCGGGACAGGGCGGATTCACCCCCCCACTTT	CASSDIVRDRADSPPHF
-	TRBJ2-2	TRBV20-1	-	TGCAGTGCGCATAGGGGCCCACCAGCCCACACCGGGGAGCTGTTTTTT	CSAHRGPPAHTGELFF
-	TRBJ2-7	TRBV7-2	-	TGTGCCAGCAGCCGGACTAAGACCTACGAGCAGTACTTC	CASSRTKTYEQYF
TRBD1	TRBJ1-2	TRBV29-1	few	TGCAGCGTTGGGTCGACAGGGCGCTTAAACTATGGCTACACCTTC	CSVGSTGRLNYGYTF
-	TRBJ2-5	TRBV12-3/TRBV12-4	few	TGTGCCAGCAGTTTCAATCTGGGAGGAGGGCAAGAGACCCAGTACTTC	CASSFNLGGGQETQYF
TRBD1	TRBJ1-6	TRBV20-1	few	TGCAGTGCTGTACTAGGGGGCGCGAATTCACCCCTCCACTTT	CSAVLGGANSPLHF
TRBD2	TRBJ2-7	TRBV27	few	TGTGCCATTACTAGCGGGAGCTCCTACGAGCAGTACTTC	CAITSGSSYEQYF
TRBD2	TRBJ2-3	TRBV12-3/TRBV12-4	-	TGTGCCAGCAGCCCGGCTAGCGTGTGGGGGGGTACGCAGTATTTT	CASSPASVWGGTQYF
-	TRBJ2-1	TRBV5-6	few	TGTGCCAGCAGCTCGCAACAGGGCGACAATGAGCAGTTCTTC	CASSSQQGDNEQFF
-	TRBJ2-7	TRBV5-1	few	TGCGCCAGCATGGCACCCGACTACGAGCAGTACTTC	CASMAPDYEQYF
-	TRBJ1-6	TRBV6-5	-	TGTGCCAGCAGTTACACAGGGCGCAATTCACCCCTCCACTTT	CASSYTGRNSPLHF
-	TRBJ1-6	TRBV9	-	TGTGCCAGCAGCGTAGGAACGGCAAGCTCCTATAATTCACCCCTCCACTTT	CASSVGTASSYNSPLHF
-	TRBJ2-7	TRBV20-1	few	TGCAGTGCTAGGGGGGTATACAGGGACCTCGAGCAGTACTTC	CSARGVYRDLEQYF
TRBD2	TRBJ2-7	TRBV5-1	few	TGCGCCAGCAGCTTAATAGCGGGAGGAGGAAGCGAGCAGTACTTC	CASSLIAGGGSEQYF
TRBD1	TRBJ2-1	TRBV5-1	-	TGCGCCAGCAAAACCGGACAGGGGGTTGGCAATGAGCAGTTCTTC	CASKTGQGVGNEQFF
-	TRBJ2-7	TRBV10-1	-	TGCGCCAGCAGTGAGGGGTTAGCGAACGAGCAGTACTTC	CASSEGLANEQYF
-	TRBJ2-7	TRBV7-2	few	TGTGCCAGCAGCTTAGTTTATGGGGCCTCCTACGAGCAGTACTTC	CASSLVYGASYEQYF
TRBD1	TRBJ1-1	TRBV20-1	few	TGCAGTGCTAGATACAGGGGCCGGAACACTGAAGCTTTCTTT	CSARYRGRNTEAFF
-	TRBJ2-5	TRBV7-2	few	TGTGCCAGCAGCTTAGGACAGGCGACCCAGTACTTC	CASSLGQATQYF
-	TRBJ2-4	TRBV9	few	TGTGCCAGCAGCGTCCTAGCTAACATTCAGTACTTC	CASSVLANIQYF